These 31 T cell receptor beta chains share one sample of origin, sequenced in a study of blood T cell repertoires in COVID-19. The assay was immunoSEQ multiplex PCR, and TCRdb's table has in-frame clones only and misses some. Of approximately 500,000 clones in the sample, roughly nine tenths were seen once. The sequenced sample consisted of peripheral blood. Source of these receptors: a woman in her forties or fifties with COVID-19, enrolled during active disease.

This clone was picked up a small number of times. This sequence joins TRBV25-1 and TRBJ1-1; D unresolved. This CDR3 contains 13 residues. Trimming took off 2 bases at V and 1 base at J, with 5 bases between the two ends. Germline CDR1 and CDR2: MGHDK and SYGVNS. CDR3 sequence reads: CASSEPGNTEAFF. The DNA of the CDR3 is TGTGCCAGCAGTGAACCAGGGAACACTGAAGCTTTCTTT.

J is TRBJ1-5 and V is TRBV2; possibly TRBD1 for D (6 bases). This CDR3 comprises 18 residues. CDR1 is SNHLY and CDR2 is FYNNEI in the germline V gene. With 5 bases removed from V and 0 bases from J, the gap between germline ends came to 20 bases. The CDR3 DNA is TGTGCCAGCAGTTCCATCAGGGGTACCAAGTATAGCAATCAGCCCCAGCATTTT. Protein: CASSSIRGTKYSNQPQHF.

This clone showed up just once. The CDR3 region is CASSRTRTEAFF. DNA for the CDR3: TGTGCCAGTAGTCGGACACGGACTGAAGCTTTCTTT. The rearrangement uses TRBV19 and TRBJ1-1, with TRBD1 as a possible D gene (5 bases). The V end lost 5 bases, the J end lost 5 bases, and 9 bases lay between the germline ends. This CDR3 is 12 amino acids long. The V gene's germline CDR1 is LNHDA and CDR2 SQIVND (reference sequence).

CDR3 nucleotides: TGTGCCAGCAGCGACAGAGAAGACACTGAAGCTTTCTTT. Protein product: CASSDREDTEAFF. This chain connects TRBV27 to TRBJ1-1; weak D call: TRBD1 (5 bases). The CDR3 runs 13 residues. Germline V gives CDR1 MNHEY, CDR2 SMNVEV (reference sequence). V lost 6 bases and J lost 3, with 11 bases in between.

The chain uses TRBV10-2 and TRBJ2-1, with a weak D call TRBD2 (7 bases). CDR1 is WSHSY and CDR2 is SAAADI in the germline V gene. The CDR3 runs to 13 residues. V dropped 9 bases and J dropped 8 bases, with 17 bases sitting between them. CDR3 region: CASRGGGPYEQFF. The DNA of the CDR3 is TGCGCCAGTCGAGGGGGGGGGCCATATGAGCAGTTCTTC.

The chain links TRBV6-5 to TRBJ1-1; D gene uncertain. Germline CDR1 and CDR2: MNHEY and SVGAGI. Trimming stripped 7 bases from V and 0 bases from J, with 3 bases between. The length of the CDR3 is 11 residues. The CDR3 coding sequence is TGTGCCAGCATCTTGAACACTGAAGCTTTCTTT. Protein product: CASILNTEAFF.

Here the CDR3 DNA reads TGTGCCACCAGTGATTTTGAGCGGGGGGGGTTGGATACGCAGTATTTT. It is translated as CATSDFERGGLDTQYF. The chain recombines TRBV24-1 with TRBJ2-3; TRBD2 agrees at 10 bases. The ends lost 1 base at V and 6 bases at J; junction bases unmatched: 6. CDR3 length: 16 amino acids. Germline V lookup: CDR1 KGHDR, CDR2 SFDVKD.

The chain is built from TRBV12-3 or TRBV12-4 and TRBJ1-2, with D maybe TRBD1 (5 bases). This CDR3 has 13 residues. V dropped 7 bases and J dropped 2 bases, with 11 bases sitting between them. The CDR3: CASTPRGNYGYTF. DNA for the CDR3: TGTGCCAGCACCCCCCGGGGGAACTATGGCTACACCTTC.

The chain joins TRBV28 to TRBJ1-4; 8 bases line up with TRBD1. CDR3 size: 17 residues. Germline-derived CDR1 and CDR2 are MDHEN and SYDVKM. Unmatched junction bases numbered 15, after V lost 2 bases and J lost 10 bases. CDR3 coding DNA: TGTGCCAGCAGTTTAATGTTGGACAGGGCCAATGGAGGAAAACTGTTTTTT. Translating gives CASSLMLDRANGGKLFF.

Remarks on this clone: Other nucleotide sequences from this sample produce the same CDR3. The genes are TRBV12-3 or TRBV12-4 and TRBJ1-2; TRBD1 matches 7 bases. The J segment lost 4 bases and the V segment lost 5 bases, leaving 4 bases of the junction unmatched. There are 13 residues in the CDR3. The CDR3 here is CASSPSGGYGYTF. The CDR3 DNA sequence: TGTGCCAGCAGTCCATCAGGGGGCTATGGCTACACCTTC.

The chain is built from TRBV19 and TRBJ1-2; D call uncertain. The CDR3 has 12 residues. The germline gives CDR1 LNHDA, CDR2 SQIVND (reference sequence). V was pared by 3 bases and J by 7 bases, with 9 bases between. The chain's CDR3 is CASSIVLGGYTF. The CDR3 bases are TGTGCCAGTAGTATTGTGCTCGGTGGCTACACCTTC.

The J gene is TRBJ2-7, the V gene TRBV6-5; D uncertain. Between the trimmed V and J ends, which lost 6 bases and 3 bases, there was a span of 9 bases. The CDR3 runs to 12 residues. From germline, CDR1 is MNHEY and CDR2 SVGAGI. The CDR3 reads CASRAPFYEQYF. The CDR3, as DNA: TGTGCCAGCAGGGCCCCTTTCTACGAGCAGTACTTC.

V and J are TRBV9 and TRBJ1-2; D ambiguous. The CDR3 contains 15 residues. V lost 0 bases, J lost 0 bases, and 9 bases lay in between. Germline CDR1 reads SGDLS; CDR2 reads YYNGEE. DNA of the CDR3: TGTGCCAGCAGCGTAGCTCCAGAACCTAACTATGGCTACACCTTC. Residues: CASSVAPEPNYGYTF.

The chain couples TRBV5-1 to TRBJ1-5, with 7 positions matching TRBD1. The CDR3 spans 14 residues. CDR1 and CDR2 from the germline V gene are SGHRS and YFSETQ. The junction had 4 bases not matched to a gene; V was cut back by 4 bases and J by 3 bases. The CDR3 nucleotides are TGCGCCAGCAGCCAAGGGACAGCCAATCAGCCCCAGCATTTT. This codes for CASSQGTANQPQHF.

The V and J genes are TRBV28 and TRBJ1-4; D perhaps matches TRBD1 (5 bases). Germline V gene lookup returns CDR1 MDHEN and CDR2 SYDVKM. The CDR3 has 14 amino acids. Trimming cost V 5 bases and J 8 bases, with 15 bases left between them. CDR3 nucleotides: TGTGCCAGCAGTCTCGGAGGGGCGCGAGAAAAACTGTTTTTT. Encoded protein: CASSLGGAREKLFF.

The V call is TRBV11-2, the J call TRBJ2-2; TRBD1 might be the D (5 bases). The CDR3 runs 15 residues. Deletions cut 4 bases from V and 5 bases from J, with 14 bases between. The germline gives CDR1 SGHAT, CDR2 FQNNGV. CDR3 sequence (DNA): TGTGCCAGCAGCTCAGGGCACTTAAGGACCGGGGAGCTGTTTTTT. It encodes CASSSGHLRTGELFF.

The rearrangement uses TRBV4-2 and TRBJ2-1; tentatively, D is TRBD2 (7 bases). In germline, CDR1 is LGHNA, CDR2 YNFKEQ. The V gene lost 4 bases and the J gene lost 8 bases, with 18 bases spanning the gap. The CDR3 is 15 residues long. DNA for the CDR3: TGTGCCAGCAGCCGCGTTGGGGGGGCCGAGCATGAGCAGTTCTTC. Translating it yields CASSRVGGAEHEQFF.

The J gene is TRBJ1-5, the V gene TRBV5-8, with 10 bases matching TRBD1. The length of the CDR3 is 15 residues. After removal of 6 bases from V and 5 bases from J, the junction contained 8 bases not matched to a gene. Looked up from germline, CDR1 is SGHTS and CDR2 is YDEGEE. CDR3 in amino acids: CASNPGTGVDQPQHF. The CDR3 DNA follows: TGTGCCAGCAACCCCGGGACAGGGGTGGATCAGCCCCAGCATTTT.

V gene TRBV28 combines with J gene TRBJ2-5; 9 nucleotides match TRBD2. Germline CDR1 is MDHEN and CDR2 is SYDVKM. The CDR3 runs to 15 residues. Trimming cost V 5 bases and J 4 bases; bases outside gene matches: 8. The CDR3 DNA reads TGTGCCAGCAGTCAGCGGGGGGCGGCCCCAGAGACCCAGTACTTC. Translation gives CASSQRGAAPETQYF. Full variable domain (missing parts from reference TRBV28 and TRBJ2-5): DVKVTQSSRYLVKRTGEKVFLECVQDMDHENMFWYRQDPGLGLRLIYFSYDVKMKEKGDIPEGYSVSREKKERFSLILESASTNQTSMYLCASSQRGAAPETQYFGPGTRLLVL.

At least ten counts were recorded for this clone. The chain couples TRBV10-3 to TRBJ1-1, with D tentatively TRBD1 (6 bases). Germline CDR1 is ENHRY and CDR2 is SYGVKD. The germline V and J ends were trimmed by 2 bases and 3 bases, with 16 bases remaining between them. This CDR3 has 16 amino acids. The CDR3 region is CAISEDGQGTYTEAFF. The DNA of the CDR3 is TGTGCCATCAGTGAGGATGGCCAGGGGACCTACACTGAAGCTTTCTTT.

The rearrangement joins TRBV3-1 (or the pseudogene TRBV3-2) to TRBJ1-2; the match to TRBD1 covers 7 bases. Germline V lookup: CDR1 LGHDT, CDR2 YNNKEL (reference sequence). The CDR3 contains 16 residues. The V and J ends lost 1 base and 6 bases, in that order; junction bases with no gene match: 11. CDR3 DNA: TGTGCCAGCAGCCAAGGTCCGGGACAGAGAGGTGATGGCTACACCTTC. Translated, it gives CASSQGPGQRGDGYTF.

The gene calls are TRBV15 and TRBJ2-3, with TRBD1 identical over 9 bases. Germline CDR1 LNHNV, CDR2 YYDKDF (reference sequence). J gave up 1 base and V 1 base, and 9 bases lay outside the gene matches. The length of the CDR3 is 18 residues. The chain's CDR3 is CATSRGQGVQWGTDTQYF. CDR3 DNA: TGTGCCACCAGCAGAGGACAGGGGGTTCAGTGGGGCACAGATACGCAGTATTTT.

V and J are TRBV5-6 and TRBJ2-3; TRBD1 aligns across 9 bases. The length of the CDR3 is 13 residues. The V segment lost 5 bases and the J segment 6 bases; nucleotides outside the gene matches: 4. CDR1 and CDR2 from the germline V gene are SGHDT and YYEEEE. The CDR3 nucleotides are TGTGCCAGCAGACCGACAGGGGGGGATACGCAGTATTTT. The encoded protein is CASRPTGGDTQYF.

This clone came up once. The chain uses TRBV27 and TRBJ1-1; no clear D gene. The CDR3 runs 16 residues. Trimming removed 2 bases at V and 0 bases at J, with 13 bases between. The V gene's germline CDR1 is MNHEY and CDR2 SMNVEV (reference sequence). The CDR3 region is CASSLGGPSMNTEAFF. CDR3 bases: TGTGCCAGCAGTTTAGGAGGCCCTTCGATGAACACTGAAGCTTTCTTT.

The chain is built from TRBV3-1 (or the pseudogene TRBV3-2) and TRBJ2-2; D possibly corresponds to TRBD1 (5 bases). Germline loops: CDR1 LGHDT, CDR2 YNNKEL (reference sequence). The CDR3 has 12 residues. Trimming took 6 bases from V and 6 from J, leaving 8 bases between them. CDR3 bases: TGTGCCAGCAGGACAGACGCCGGGGAGCTGTTTTTT. Its protein is CASRTDAGELFF.

The gene calls are TRBV5-6 and TRBJ1-1; 7 bases are a match to TRBD1. V lost 4 bases to trimming and J lost 6 bases; unmatched junction nucleotides: 9. CDR3 size: 14 residues. Germline CDR1 SGHDT, CDR2 YYEEEE. The CDR3 reads CASSPRQGWAEAFF. CDR3 DNA sequence: TGTGCCAGCAGCCCTCGACAGGGATGGGCTGAAGCTTTCTTT. Complete variable domain (other parts from reference TRBV5-6 and TRBJ1-1): DAGVTQSPTHLIKTRGQQVTLRCSPKSGHDTVSWYQQALGQGPQFIFQYYEEEERQRGNFPDRFSGHQFPNYSSELNVNALLLGDSALYLCASSPRQGWAEAFFGQGTRLTVV.

The J gene is TRBJ1-2, the V gene TRBV5-6, with TRBD1 as a possible D gene (5 bases). Trimming left V 5 bases short and J 5 bases short, with 10 bases between. The germline V gene encodes CDR1 SGHDT and CDR2 YYEEEE. CDR3 length: 12 amino acids. CDR3 nucleotides: TGTGCCAGCAGTCGGGGGGGATATGGCTACACCTTC. Residues: CASSRGGYGYTF. The full variable domain, rest sourced from reference TRBV5-6 and TRBJ1-2, is DAGVTQSPTHLIKTRGQQVTLRCSPKSGHDTVSWYQQALGQGPQFIFQYYEEEERQRGNFPDRFSGHQFPNYSSELNVNALLLGDSALYLCASSRGGYGYTFGSGTRLTVV.

The V and J genes are TRBV7-9 and TRBJ1-2, with 7 bases that match TRBD1. The germline V gene has CDR1 SEHNR and CDR2 FQNEAQ (reference sequence). The CDR3 runs 16 residues. With V trimmed by 4 bases and J by 7 bases, 15 bases remained unmatched. Here the CDR3 DNA reads TGTGCCAGCAGCTCCCGCAACCCCGACAGGGTAGTTGGCTACACCTTC. Its translation: CASSSRNPDRVVGYTF.

This chain joins TRBV7-2 and TRBJ1-5; 7 bases fit TRBD1. CDR1 and CDR2 (germline): SGHTA, FQGNSA. V dropped 4 bases and J dropped 6; count of bases not matched to a gene: 9. The CDR3 is 15 amino acids. As DNA, the CDR3 is TGTGCCAGCAGCTCAAGAGGGGGCGCGAGTCAGCCCCAGCATTTT. This encodes CASSSRGGASQPQHF.

The rearrangement joins TRBV4-1 to TRBJ2-7; 7 bases are shared with TRBD1. This CDR3 region has 14 residues. V shed 3 bases and J 2 bases; nucleotides not matched to a gene: 4. Germline values: CDR1 MGHRA, CDR2 YSYEKL. CDR3 sequence (DNA): TGCGCCAGCAGCCACACCGGGACAGCCTACGAGCAGTACTTC. Residues: CASSHTGTAYEQYF.

This clone has more than one count but fewer than ten. The chain combines TRBV5-6 with TRBJ1-6; TRBD1 matches at 7 bases. J lost 3 bases, V lost 1 base, and 10 bases had no gene match. The CDR3 contains 18 residues. Germline lookup yields CDR1 SGHDT and CDR2 YYEEEE. The CDR3 loop reads CASSLRAGQALYNSPLHF. DNA of the CDR3: TGTGCCAGCAGCTTGAGGGCAGGACAGGCCCTCTATAATTCACCCCTCCACTTT.